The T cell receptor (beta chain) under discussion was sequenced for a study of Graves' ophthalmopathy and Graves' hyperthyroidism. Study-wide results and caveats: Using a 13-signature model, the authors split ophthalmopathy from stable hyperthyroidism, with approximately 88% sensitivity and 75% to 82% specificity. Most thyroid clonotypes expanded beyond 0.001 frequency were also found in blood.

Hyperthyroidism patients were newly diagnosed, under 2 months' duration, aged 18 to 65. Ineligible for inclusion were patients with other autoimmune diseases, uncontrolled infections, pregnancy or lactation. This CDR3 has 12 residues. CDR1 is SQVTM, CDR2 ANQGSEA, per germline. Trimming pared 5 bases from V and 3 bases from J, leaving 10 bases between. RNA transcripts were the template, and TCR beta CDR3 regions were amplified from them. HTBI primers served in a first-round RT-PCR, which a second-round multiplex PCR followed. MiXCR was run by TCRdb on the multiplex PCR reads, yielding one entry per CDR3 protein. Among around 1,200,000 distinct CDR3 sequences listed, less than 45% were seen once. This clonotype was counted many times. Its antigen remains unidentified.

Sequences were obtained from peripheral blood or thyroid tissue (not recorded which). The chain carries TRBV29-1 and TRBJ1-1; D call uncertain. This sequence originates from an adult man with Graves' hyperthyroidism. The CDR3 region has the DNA TGCAGCGTTCGGGAAACTGACACTGAAGCTTTCTTT. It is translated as CSVRETDTEAFF.